Included here is one T cell receptor (beta chain) sequence, with context. What it recognizes is unknown. Other DNA sequences within the sample encode an identical CDR3. The authors sorted CD4+ naive, central memory, regulatory and stem cell-like memory cells via CD45RO/CCR7/CD25/CD127/CD95/CD27. Populations obtained by sorting all exceeded 98% purity. The CDR3 sequence is 14 residues long. Germline V gives CDR1 SQVTM, CDR2 ANQGSEA. Trimming removed 4 bases from V and 3 bases from J; junction bases left unmatched: 4. This record belongs to a study of beta chain features in type 1 diabetes. For the study at large: On cell yields, gender and age, patients and healthy donors were similar. The number of sorted cells examined across all samples was some 100 million.

Study outcomes and limitations: Type 1 diabetes patients had moderately but significantly shorter TCRB CDR3s in all four CD4+ subsets.

Expressed TCRB transcripts were sequenced because the entire RNA isolate underwent reverse transcription. Clones were read by immunoSEQ multiplex PCR, and TCRdb kept only the in-frame ones, dropping some. This table has 150,000 to 200,000 clones, roughly 60% appearing once. Sequenced sample: naive CD4+ T cells from blood. The TCR sequence derives from a young man with type 1 diabetes. The chain couples TRBV29-1 to TRBJ2-5; 11 nucleotides match TRBD1. CDR3 loop: CSVGGTGGEETQYF. In DNA form, the CDR3 reads TGCAGCGTTGGTGGGACAGGGGGAGAAGAGACCCAGTACTTC.